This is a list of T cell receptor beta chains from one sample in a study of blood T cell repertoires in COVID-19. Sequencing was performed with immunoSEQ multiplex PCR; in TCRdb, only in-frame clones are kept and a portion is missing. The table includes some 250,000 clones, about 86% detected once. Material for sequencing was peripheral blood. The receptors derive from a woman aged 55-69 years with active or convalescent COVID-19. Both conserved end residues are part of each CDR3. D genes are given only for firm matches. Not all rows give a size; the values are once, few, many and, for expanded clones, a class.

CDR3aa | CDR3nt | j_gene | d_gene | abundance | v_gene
CASSFNLLRTSGGAGEQFF | TGTGCCAGCAGTTTTAATCTTTTGAGGACTAGCGGGGGGGCGGGTGAGCAGTTCTTC | TRBJ2-1 | TRBD2 | - | TRBV27
CASSPTQGNSNYGYTF | TGTGCCAGCAGCCCTACACAGGGCAACTCTAACTATGGCTACACCTTC | TRBJ1-2 | - | - | TRBV5-4
CASSRPGGTPRTGELFF | TGTGCCAGCAGTCGGCCGGGGGGGACCCCGAGGACCGGGGAGCTGTTTTTT | TRBJ2-2 | TRBD2 | - | TRBV9
CASSPGSDYGYTF | TGTGCCAGCTCACCAGGCAGCGACTATGGCTACACCTTC | TRBJ1-2 | - | - | TRBV18
CATQLGVTDTQYF | TGTGCCACCCAGCTAGGGGTTACAGATACGCAGTATTTT | TRBJ2-3 | - | - | TRBV6-5
CASSKATGLKPQHF | TGTGCCAGCAGCAAGGCGACTGGGTTGAAGCCCCAGCATTTT | TRBJ1-5 | - | - | TRBV5-6
CASRGTSGTDTQYF | TGTGCCAGCAGGGGGACTAGCGGCACAGATACGCAGTATTTT | TRBJ2-3 | TRBD2 | few | TRBV2
CASSQDLGTGAVYGYTF | TGCGCCAGCAGCCAAGATCTGGGGACAGGGGCTGTCTATGGCTACACCTTC | TRBJ1-2 | TRBD1 | - | TRBV4-1
CASSLQGEETQYF | TGCGCCAGCAGCTTACAGGGGGAAGAGACCCAGTACTTC | TRBJ2-5 | TRBD1 | - | TRBV5-1
CASSFRGNPPQNIQYF | TGCGCCAGCAGCTTCCGCGGAAACCCTCCCCAAAACATTCAGTACTTC | TRBJ2-4 | - | - | TRBV5-1
CASSSGGTTGYGYTF | TGTGCCAGCAGTTCAGGGGGCACTACAGGGTATGGCTACACCTTC | TRBJ1-2 | TRBD1 | few | TRBV27
CASSDTGKPYF | TGTGCCAGCAGTGACACAGGGAAACCGTACTTC | TRBJ2-7 | - | - | TRBV2
CAISAEYEQYF | TGTGCCATCAGTGCCGAGTACGAGCAGTACTTC | TRBJ2-7 | - | - | TRBV10-3
CASETGGYTEAFF | TGTGCCAGCGAGACAGGGGGGTACACTGAAGCTTTCTTT | TRBJ1-1 | TRBD1 | - | TRBV6-5
CASSSRQGSPFGEQFF | TGTGCCAGCAGCTCCCGGCAGGGGTCCCCCTTCGGTGAGCAGTTCTTC | TRBJ2-1 | - | - | TRBV7-8
CASSPSSGTDEAFF | TGCGCCAGCAGCCCCTCCTCCGGGACAGATGAAGCTTTCTTT | TRBJ1-1 | TRBD1 | - | TRBV5-1
CASSQDSGYSNQPQHF | TGTGCCAGCAGCCAAGATTCCGGTTATAGCAATCAGCCCCAGCATTTT | TRBJ1-5 | - | - | TRBV4-2
CASSENRGPGNTIYF | TGTGCCAGCAGTGAAAACAGGGGGCCAGGAAACACCATATATTTT | TRBJ1-3 | TRBD1 | - | TRBV2
CATSRDQAEEAFF | TGTGCCACCAGCAGAGATCAGGCAGAGGAAGCTTTCTTT | TRBJ1-1 | - | - | TRBV15
CASSQKYRAANEKLFF | TGTGCCAGCAGCCAAAAATACAGGGCCGCGAATGAAAAACTGTTTTTT | TRBJ1-4 | - | - | TRBV7-6
CASSLKFREGYTF | TGTGCCAGCAGCTTAAAGTTCAGGGAAGGCTACACCTTC | TRBJ1-2 | - | many | TRBV7-8
CASSPGQGRTGELFF | TGTGCCAGCAGCCCCGGACAGGGTAGGACCGGGGAGCTGTTTTTT | TRBJ2-2 | TRBD1 | - | TRBV5-4
CASNIVGKQETQYF | TGTGCCAGCAACATAGTCGGGAAGCAAGAGACCCAGTACTTC | TRBJ2-5 | - | - | TRBV7-9
CASSSTTGGSTEAFF | TGTGCCAGCAGTTCCACGACAGGGGGAAGTACTGAAGCTTTCTTT | TRBJ1-1 | TRBD1 | - | TRBV6-5
CASRSGQGSYNEQFF | TGTGCCAGCAGATCCGGACAGGGCTCCTACAATGAGCAGTTCTTC | TRBJ2-1 | TRBD1 | - | TRBV6-5
CASSPYFYGQMNTEAFF | TGTGCCAGCAGTCCCTACTTCTACGGACAGATGAACACTGAAGCTTTCTTT | TRBJ1-1 | - | - | TRBV6-2/TRBV6-3
CASSLEQGALSPLHF | TGTGCCAGCAGCTTAGAACAGGGGGCTCTTTCACCCCTCCACTTT | TRBJ1-6 | TRBD1 | - | TRBV7-2
CASSKGQGTTEAFF | TGTGCCAGCAGCAAGGGACAGGGGACCACTGAAGCTTTCTTT | TRBJ1-1 | TRBD1 | - | TRBV5-4
CASSSSGTGGLGYTF | TGTGCCAGCAGCTCCTCCGGGACAGGGGGACTTGGCTACACCTTC | TRBJ1-2 | TRBD1 | once | TRBV5-4
CASSLSGQETQYF | TGTGCCAGCAGCCTCTCGGGCCAAGAGACCCAGTACTTC | TRBJ2-5 | - | few | TRBV9
CASSLGQVGELFF | TGTGCCAGCAGCTTAGGACAAGTCGGGGAGCTGTTTTTT | TRBJ2-2 | - | - | TRBV11-3
CASTPGQLTYGYTF | TGTGCCAGCACCCCGGGACAGTTGACCTATGGCTACACCTTC | TRBJ1-2 | TRBD1 | few | TRBV18
CASSPWDRGLDEQYF | TGCGCCAGCAGCCCCTGGGACAGGGGACTCGACGAGCAGTACTTC | TRBJ2-7 | TRBD1 | few | TRBV4-1
CAISGGDRGLDTQYF | TGTGCCATCAGTGGGGGGGACAGGGGGCTTGATACGCAGTATTTT | TRBJ2-3 | TRBD1 | - | TRBV10-3
CASTVTGTGYGYTF | TGTGCCAGCACCGTTACCGGGACAGGCTATGGCTACACCTTC | TRBJ1-2 | TRBD1 | - | TRBV2
CASSPSDRGVYNEQFF | TGTGCCAGCAGCCCGAGTGACAGGGGAGTATACAATGAGCAGTTCTTC | TRBJ2-1 | TRBD1 | - | TRBV7-9
CASSLAISNTGELFF | TGCGCCAGCAGTCTCGCGATTTCGAACACCGGGGAGCTGTTTTTT | TRBJ2-2 | - | - | TRBV4-1
CASSSGTGRNNEQFF | TGTGCCAGCAGCTCCGGGACAGGGCGAAACAATGAGCAGTTCTTC | TRBJ2-1 | TRBD1 | - | TRBV5-6
CASSLQAGPDTGELFF | TGTGCCAGCAGCCTACAGGCAGGGCCGGACACCGGGGAGCTGTTTTTT | TRBJ2-2 | - | - | TRBV7-3
CSVEYRSRGNTEAFF | TGCAGCGTTGAATACAGGTCTAGGGGGAACACTGAAGCTTTCTTT | TRBJ1-1 | - | once | TRBV29-1
CASSTGGGYTF | TGTGCCAGCAGTACAGGGGGGGGCTACACCTTC | TRBJ1-2 | TRBD1 | - | TRBV6-5
CASSQVIQGLNTDTQYF | TGTGCCAGCAGCCAAGTAATACAGGGCCTGAACACAGATACGCAGTATTTT | TRBJ2-3 | - | - | TRBV14
CASSLYNQPQHF | TGTGCCAGCAGTTTGTACAATCAGCCCCAGCATTTT | TRBJ1-5 | - | - | TRBV6-5
CSVDATGGRTEAFF | TGCAGCGTTGACGCGACAGGGGGCAGGACTGAAGCTTTCTTT | TRBJ1-1 | TRBD1 | few | TRBV29-1
CASSIRTGGYTF | TGTGCCAGTAGTATAAGAACGGGAGGCTACACCTTC | TRBJ1-2 | - | - | TRBV19